A selection of T cell receptor beta chains follows, all from one sample in a study of cytomegalovirus exposure and HLA in healthy donors. Assay: immunoSEQ multiplex PCR; the TCRdb copy retains only in-frame clones and omits some. The sample yields approximately 160,000 clones, 84% seen once. Sequencing used PBMCs. These receptors all stem from a girl under 18 in good health and CMV-seropositive. CDR3s include the opening cysteine and the closing phenylalanine or tryptophan. Fields, in order: clone size, D gene, V gene, J gene, CDR3 protein, CDR3 DNA. D genes are given only for firm matches. Size is omitted from some rows. Given values are once, few, many or a class for expanded clones.

.	.	TRBV19	TRBJ1-1	CASIRTGRVNTEAFF	TGTGCCAGTATTCGCACGGGGAGGGTGAACACTGAAGCTTTCTTT
few	.	TRBV19	TRBJ1-4	CASSMGTRGEKLFF	TGTGCCAGTAGTATGGGGACAAGAGGGGAAAAACTGTTTTTT
.	TRBD2	TRBV9	TRBJ2-3	CASSVDPAGGPRDTQYF	TGTGCCAGCAGCGTAGATCCAGCGGGGGGGCCTAGAGATACGCAGTATTTT
.	TRBD2	TRBV4-1	TRBJ2-7	CASSQVAGSSYEQYF	TGCGCCAGCAGCCAAGTAGCGGGGAGCTCCTACGAGCAGTACTTC
.	.	TRBV7-9	TRBJ2-4	CASSFSLLARLRNIQYF	TGTGCCAGCAGCTTTAGCCTCCTCGCGAGGCTGAGAAACATTCAGTACTTC
.	.	TRBV4-2	TRBJ2-2	CASSQEITRNTGELFF	TGTGCCAGCAGCCAAGAAATCACTCGGAACACCGGGGAGCTGTTTTTT
.	TRBD1	TRBV7-9	TRBJ2-2	CASSQQGPVGELFF	TGTGCCAGCAGCCAACAGGGGCCGGTCGGGGAGCTGTTTTTT
once	TRBD2	TRBV7-9	TRBJ2-7	CASSLFNLRGTISYEQYF	TGTGCCAGCAGCCTCTTCAATTTGCGGGGGACCATAAGCTACGAGCAGTACTTC
.	.	TRBV6-1	TRBJ2-7	CASFEGREQYF	TGTGCCAGCTTTGAGGGTCGAGAGCAGTACTTC
.	.	TRBV7-9	TRBJ1-1	CASSLAGGWTEAFF	TGTGCCAGCAGCTTAGCCGGAGGGTGGACTGAAGCTTTCTTT
.	TRBD2	TRBV7-3	TRBJ2-1	CASSYVAGGRGEQFF	TGTGCCAGCAGCTATGTAGCGGGGGGGCGAGGTGAGCAGTTCTTC
.	TRBD1	TRBV6-1	TRBJ1-2	CASTPRTGPYGYTF	TGTGCCAGCACCCCTAGGACAGGCCCCTATGGCTACACCTTC
.	TRBD1	TRBV5-6	TRBJ2-5	CASSVDRGIQETQYF	TGTGCCAGCAGCGTGGACAGGGGGATTCAAGAGACCCAGTACTTC
.	TRBD1	TRBV10-1	TRBJ1-2	CASSAGQVGANYGYTF	TGCGCCAGCAGTGCTGGACAGGTGGGAGCTAACTATGGCTACACCTTC
once	.	TRBV7-6	TRBJ2-2	CASSLGHPTGELFF	TGTGCCAGCAGCTTGGGGCACCCCACCGGGGAGCTGTTTTTT
.	.	TRBV15	TRBJ2-2	CATSRDQIVSEELFF	TGTGCCACCAGCAGAGATCAGATAGTGAGCGAAGAGCTGTTTTTT
once	TRBD2	TRBV28	TRBJ2-7	CASSLGGLQVRYEQYF	TGTGCCAGCAGTTTAGGGGGACTACAGGTTCGTTACGAGCAGTACTTC
.	.	TRBV6-5	TRBJ1-1	CASKTVMNTEAFF	TGTGCCAGCAAGACAGTCATGAACACTGAAGCTTTCTTT
.	TRBD2	TRBV2	TRBJ2-7	CASSSERGADYEQYF	TGTGCCAGCAGTTCGGAGCGGGGGGCCGACTACGAGCAGTACTTC
.	TRBD1	TRBV5-6	TRBJ1-1	CASSPGTGRMNTEAFF	TGTGCCAGCAGCCCAGGGACAGGGAGAATGAACACTGAAGCTTTCTTT
.	.	TRBV14	TRBJ1-3	CASSHLDTGIDSGNTIYF	TGTGCCAGCAGCCACCTTGATACGGGGATCGACTCTGGAAACACCATATATTTT
.	TRBD1	TRBV2	TRBJ2-1	CASSGDRGNEQFF	TGTGCCAGCAGTGGGGACAGGGGGAATGAGCAGTTCTTC